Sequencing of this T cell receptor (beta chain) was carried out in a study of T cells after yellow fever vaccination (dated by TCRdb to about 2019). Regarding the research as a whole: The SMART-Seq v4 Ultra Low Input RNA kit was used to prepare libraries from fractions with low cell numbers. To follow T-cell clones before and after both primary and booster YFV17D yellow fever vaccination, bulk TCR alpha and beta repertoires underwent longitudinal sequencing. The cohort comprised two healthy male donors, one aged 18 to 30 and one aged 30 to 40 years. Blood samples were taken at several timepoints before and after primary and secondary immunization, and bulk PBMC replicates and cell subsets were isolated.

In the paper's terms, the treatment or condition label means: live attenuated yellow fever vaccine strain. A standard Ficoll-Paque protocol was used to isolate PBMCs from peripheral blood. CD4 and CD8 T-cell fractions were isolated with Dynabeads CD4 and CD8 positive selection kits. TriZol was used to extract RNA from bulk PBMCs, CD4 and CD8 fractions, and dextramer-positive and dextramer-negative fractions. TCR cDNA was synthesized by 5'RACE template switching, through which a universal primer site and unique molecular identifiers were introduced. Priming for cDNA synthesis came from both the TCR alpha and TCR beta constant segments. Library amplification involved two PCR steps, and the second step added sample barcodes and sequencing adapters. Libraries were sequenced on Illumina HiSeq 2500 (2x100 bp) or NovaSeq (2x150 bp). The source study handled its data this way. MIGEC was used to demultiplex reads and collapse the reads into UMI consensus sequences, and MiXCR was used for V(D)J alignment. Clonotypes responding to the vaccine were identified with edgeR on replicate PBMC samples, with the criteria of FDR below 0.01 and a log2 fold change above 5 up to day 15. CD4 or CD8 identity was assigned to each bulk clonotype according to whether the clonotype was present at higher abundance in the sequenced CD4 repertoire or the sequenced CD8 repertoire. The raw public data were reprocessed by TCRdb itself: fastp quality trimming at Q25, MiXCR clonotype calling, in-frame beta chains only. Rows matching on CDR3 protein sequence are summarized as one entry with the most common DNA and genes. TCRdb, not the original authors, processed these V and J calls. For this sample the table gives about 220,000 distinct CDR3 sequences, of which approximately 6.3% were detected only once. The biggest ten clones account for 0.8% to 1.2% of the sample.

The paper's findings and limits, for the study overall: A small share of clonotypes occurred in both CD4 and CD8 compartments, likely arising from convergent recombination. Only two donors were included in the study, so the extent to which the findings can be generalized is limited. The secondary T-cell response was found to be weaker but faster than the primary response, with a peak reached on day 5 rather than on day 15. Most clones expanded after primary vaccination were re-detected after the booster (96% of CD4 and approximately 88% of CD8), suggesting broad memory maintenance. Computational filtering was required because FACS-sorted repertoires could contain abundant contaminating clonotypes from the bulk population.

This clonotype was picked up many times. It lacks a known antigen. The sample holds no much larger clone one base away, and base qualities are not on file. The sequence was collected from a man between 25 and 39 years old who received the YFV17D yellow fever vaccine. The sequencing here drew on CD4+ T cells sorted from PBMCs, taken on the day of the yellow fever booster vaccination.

The CDR3 region: CATSKDRATYEQYF. Read as DNA, the sequence is TGTGCCACCAGCAAGGACAGGGCGACCTACGAGCAGTACTTC. The chain is encoded by TRBV15 joined to TRBJ2-7, with TRBD1 identical over 8 junction bases. From its cysteine to its phenylalanine, the CDR3 spans 14 amino acids. Here the CDR3 DNA is all that survives: 42 bases in frame from base 1. The germline V gene (reference sequence) specifies LNHNV as CDR1 and YYDKDF as CDR2. V loses 4 bases at its end and J loses 2 bases; junction bases beyond the gene matches: 4.